These T cell receptor beta chains were read from a single sample in a study of human T cells and chemical hapten exposure. TCRdb fed the 5' RACE reads into MiXCR, producing one record per CDR3 protein. The data hold under 100,000 distinct CDR3 sequences, with roughly 15% observed a single time. These receptors came from a female donor in good health. Both conserved end residues are part of each CDR3. D genes are given only for firm matches.

>TRBV7-9|NA|TRBJ1-3
CASSWRTQGFGGNTIYF
>TRBV6-5|NA|TRBJ2-6
CASSLRPPDSFGSGANVLTF
>TRBV30|NA|TRBJ1-3
CAWSQGSGNTIYF
>TRBV12-3/TRBV12-4|NA|TRBJ1-1
CASSLYTGTTEAFF
>TRBV4-3|TRBD1|TRBJ2-5
CASSQNRGDQETQYF
>TRBV5-6|TRBD1|TRBJ2-4
CASSLGTGAGTVNIQYF
>TRBV11-2|NA|TRBJ2-1
CASSLAGYEQFF
>TRBV20-1|NA|TRBJ2-1
CSPRGAGGVNEQFF
>TRBV5-1|NA|TRBJ2-5
CASSLGKPEETQYF
>TRBV30|NA|TRBJ1-1
CAWSVPAGVAFF
>TRBV6-4|TRBD2|TRBJ2-3
CASSERDTDTQYF
>TRBV11-2|TRBD2|TRBJ2-3
CASSWLAGGLGDTQYF
>TRBV20-1|NA|TRBJ1-5
CSASPSGDQPQHF
>TRBV29-1|TRBD1|TRBJ2-3
CSVVRQGGTDTQYF
>TRBV6-1|NA|TRBJ2-1
CASSSPAYNEQFF
>TRBV20-1|NA|TRBJ1-5
CSAGGLSNQPQHF
>TRBV29-1|TRBD1|TRBJ1-2
CSVAAGTGDYGYTF
>TRBV5-1|NA|TRBJ2-3
CASSLGAGDTQYF
>TRBV6-1|NA|TRBJ2-1
CASIDTVYNEQFF
>TRBV9|NA|TRBJ2-1
CASSPSGAISYNEQFF
>TRBV10-3|TRBD2|TRBJ2-2
CATQEALAGGSGELFF
>TRBV30|TRBD2|TRBJ2-2
CAYSGSNTGELFF
>TRBV24-1|NA|TRBJ2-1
CATSKGGAAYNEQFF
>TRBV5-1|NA|TRBJ2-2
CASSTGTLANTGELFF
>TRBV13|TRBD2|TRBJ2-7
CASSLDSGGIYEQYF
>TRBV12-3/TRBV12-4|NA|TRBJ1-1
CASSLGGRAFF
>TRBV7-2|NA|TRBJ2-7
CASSQTSSYEQYF
>TRBV6-2/TRBV6-3|NA|TRBJ1-3
CASSYAIPTESSGNTIYF
>TRBV5-1|NA|TRBJ2-7
CASSLGQRSYEQYF
>TRBV28|NA|TRBJ2-3
CASSLEETQYF
>TRBV28|NA|TRBJ2-6
CASSAPGSHSGANVLTF
>TRBV18|NA|TRBJ1-4
CASSPQGAPDEKLFF
>TRBV2|NA|TRBJ1-5
CASSDTGGDQPQHF
>TRBV5-1|NA|TRBJ2-1
CASTLTGMENEQFF
>TRBV6-1|NA|TRBJ2-1
CASSEGLDYNEQFF
>TRBV18|NA|TRBJ1-2
CASSPQGISYGYTF
>TRBV6-1|TRBD1|TRBJ1-5
CASTTDRGTQPQHF
>TRBV5-1|NA|TRBJ2-7
CASRGEGASYEQYF
>TRBV12-3/TRBV12-4|NA|TRBJ2-6
CASSSPGTANVLTF
>TRBV20-1|NA|TRBJ2-3
CSARHDTRTQYF
>TRBV12-3/TRBV12-4|TRBD2|TRBJ2-3
CASTGLAGDTQYF
>TRBV20-1|NA|TRBJ1-4
CSANSGVDEKLFF
>TRBV7-2|NA|TRBJ1-6
CASSLGGGYNSPLHF
>TRBV4-3|TRBD1|TRBJ1-5
CASSQDRDRTQPQHF
>TRBV20-1|NA|TRBJ1-2
CSAPAATNYGYTF
>TRBV2|NA|TRBJ1-1
CASKEGAQRDTEAFF